The 23 T cell receptor beta chains listed next were all sequenced from one sample in a study of T cell responses to AZD1222 COVID-19 vaccine (dated by TCRdb to the early 2020s). Reading the label with the study, this specimen's time point is: about 28 days (+/-7) after the second vaccine dose. Receptor amplification or capture employed the immunoSEQ multiplex PCR assay. Sourced from immuneACCESS, this table was stored by TCRdb with only in-frame sequences that have V and J called. A share of the clones is absent; for the studies checked, an unresolved V gene accounts for under half, and the remainder has no known explanation. For this sample there are fewer than 150,000 clones; approximately 91% appear just once. The top ten constitute 4.5% to 7% of the sample. The sample in question was peripheral blood, obtained 28 days after the second AZD1222 dose. These receptor sequences come from an adult who received the AZD1222 COVID-19 vaccine.

This chain links TRBV6-5 with TRBJ2-7; 8 nucleotides align to TRBD2. V lost 2 bases, J lost 2 bases, and 5 bases stayed unmatched. This CDR3 has 15 amino acids. Germline loops: CDR1 MNHEY, CDR2 SVGAGI. Here the CDR3 reads CASSYIAGRTYEQYF. DNA for the CDR3: TGTGCCAGCAGTTACATAGCGGGACGAACCTACGAGCAGTACTTC.

V gene TRBV11-2 combines with J gene TRBJ1-1; 9 nucleotides agree with TRBD1. This CDR3 is built from 17 residues. Per the germline V gene, CDR1 is SGHAT and CDR2 is FQNNGV. The V and J ends lost 5 bases and 1 base, in that order; junction bases with no gene match: 11. Here the CDR3 reads CASSLRDRATRNTEAFF. CDR3 DNA: TGTGCCAGCAGCCTCCGGGACAGGGCAACAAGGAACACTGAAGCTTTCTTT.

The chain carries TRBV24-1 and TRBJ2-1, with D unresolved. Germline values: CDR1 KGHDR, CDR2 SFDVKD. This CDR3 contains 13 residues. The V and J ends lost 0 bases and 6 bases respectively, with 5 bases between them. Here the CDR3 reads CATSDLNGNEQFF. The CDR3 coding sequence is TGTGCCACCAGTGATTTGAACGGCAATGAGCAGTTCTTC.

The chain links TRBV5-1 to TRBJ1-1, with a weak D call TRBD1 (5 bases). The CDR3 is 16 residues long. Germline loops: CDR1 SGHRS, CDR2 YFSETQ. V dropped 0 bases and J dropped 2 bases, with 14 bases sitting between them. This chain's CDR3 is CASSLAPGLQNTEAFF. The CDR3 nucleotides read TGCGCCAGCAGCTTGGCCCCGGGACTCCAAAACACTGAAGCTTTCTTT.

This clone has just one count. The chain combines TRBV5-4 with TRBJ2-2; TRBD1 aligns across 8 bases. V gave up 2 bases and J gave up 6 bases; unmatched junction bases: 6. CDR1 is SGHNT, CDR2 YYREEE, per germline (reference sequence). There are 15 residues in the CDR3. The CDR3 nucleotides are TGTGCCAGCAGCTTCAATCAGGGGGCTGCCGGGGAGCTGTTTTTT. Its protein is CASSFNQGAAGELFF.

The chain has TRBV18 and TRBJ1-3; D remains unclear. The germline gives CDR1 KGHSH, CDR2 LQKENI. The CDR3 sequence is 16 residues long. V was shortened by 3 bases and J by 0 bases, with 12 bases between the two germline ends. CDR3 protein: CASSPTAAHSGNTIYF. As DNA, the CDR3 is TGTGCCAGCTCACCTACGGCAGCTCACTCTGGAAACACCATATATTTT.

This clone was picked up a small number of times. This same CDR3 is encoded by further DNA sequences in the sample. The chain couples TRBV4-1 to TRBJ2-7; either TRBD1 or TRBD2 may fit D (5 bases each). The CDR3 runs 14 residues. The V end lost 0 bases, the J end lost 6 bases, and 12 bases lay between the germline ends. Germline lookup yields CDR1 MGHRA and CDR2 YSYEKL. The CDR3 DNA follows: TGCGCCAGCAGCCAAGATGGGGCCCGGGGCGAGCAGTACTTC. Translating gives CASSQDGARGEQYF.

V usage is TRBV30 and J usage is TRBJ2-1, with a possible D match to TRBD1 (5 bases). This CDR3 has 14 amino acids. Trimming took off 0 bases at V and 4 bases at J, with 10 bases between the two ends. CDR1 is GTSNPN, CDR2 SVGIG, per germline (reference sequence). The CDR3 region has the DNA TGTGCCTGGAGTGTAGGGGCTGTTTACAATGAGCAGTTCTTC. Translation gives CAWSVGAVYNEQFF.

The CDR3: CASSSDPQETQYF. As DNA, the CDR3 is TGCGCCAGCAGCTCGGACCCTCAAGAGACCCAGTACTTC. The V and J genes are TRBV5-1 and TRBJ2-5; D is unclear. V was trimmed by 3 bases and J by 2 bases, leaving 8 bases between them. The CDR3 is 13 residues long. CDR1 is SGHRS, CDR2 YFSETQ, per germline.

The chain couples TRBV4-1 to TRBJ2-2, with TRBD1 matching over 8 bases. The CDR3 covers 16 residues. CDR1 is MGHRA and CDR2 is YSYEKL in the germline V gene. Losses at the gene ends were 3 bases for V and 1 base for J; bases not matched to a gene: 4. The CDR3 spells CASSQVDRGNTGELFF. In DNA, the CDR3 is TGCGCCAGCAGCCAGGTCGACAGGGGGAACACCGGGGAGCTGTTTTTT.

V is TRBV7-2 and J is TRBJ1-5; D might be TRBD1 (6 bases). CDR1 is SGHTA and CDR2 is FQGNSA in the germline V gene. V dropped 1 base and J dropped 4 bases, with 11 bases sitting between them. This CDR3 has 15 amino acids. CDR3 DNA sequence: TGTGCCAGCAGCTTAGTGGGGGGCCTTAATCAGCCCCAGCATTTT. The encoded protein is CASSLVGGLNQPQHF.

The rearrangement links TRBV27 to TRBJ2-2, with D unresolved. This CDR3 region has 13 residues. Germline CDR1 reads MNHEY; CDR2 reads SMNVEV (reference sequence). Trimming pared 5 bases from V and 7 bases from J, leaving 11 bases between. The CDR3 DNA reads TGTGCCAGCAGTCCACCGTGGGGCGGGGAGCTGTTTTTT. Translating gives CASSPPWGGELFF.

V is TRBV4-2 and J is TRBJ1-4; a weak D match, TRBD1 (6 bases). Germline V gives CDR1 LGHNA, CDR2 YNFKEQ. The CDR3 has 15 amino acids. The ends were cut back, 1 base at V and 7 bases at J, with 13 bases in the middle. DNA for the CDR3: TGTGCCAGCAGCCAAGGGGGCAGGGGCCCTGAAAAACTGTTTTTT. It codes for CASSQGGRGPEKLFF.

The rearrangement joins TRBV30 to TRBJ1-1; 12 positions agree with TRBD1. This CDR3 comprises 12 residues. Germline loops: CDR1 GTSNPN, CDR2 SVGIG (reference sequence). V dropped 8 bases and J dropped 4; count of bases not matched to a gene: 2. CDR3 DNA sequence: TGTGCCGGGGACAGGGGGCTCACTGAAGCTTTCTTT. This codes for CAGDRGLTEAFF.

This clone was detected only once. One junction end does not reproduce the germline sequence, and a read error may be involved. The chain employs TRBV7-7 and TRBJ2-5; D tentatively fits TRBD1 or TRBD2 (6 bases each). The CDR3 is made up of 14 amino acids. From germline, CDR1 is SSHAT and CDR2 FNYEAQ (reference sequence). This CDR3 reads CASSPQPGAETQYF. The CDR3, as DNA: TGTGCTAGCAGCCCACAGCCGGGGGCAGAGACCCAGTACTTC.

This chain links TRBV5-5 with TRBJ2-3; D assignment may be TRBD1 or TRBD2 (6 bases each). The V end lost 4 bases, the J end lost 6 bases, and 18 bases lay between the germline ends. The germline gives CDR1 SGHKS, CDR2 YYEKEE (reference sequence). This CDR3 spans 15 amino acids. The CDR3 DNA reads TGTGCCAGCAGCCCCCAGTGGGGGGCCGGGGATACGCAGTATTTT. Encoded protein: CASSPQWGAGDTQYF.

This clone was seen more than once but under ten times. The gene calls are TRBV21-1 and TRBJ2-2. TRBV21-1 counts as a pseudogene. This CDR3 comprises 12 residues. The CDR3 here is CASSKSTGELFF. CDR3 nucleotides: TGTGCCAGCAGCAAAAGCACCGGGGAGCTGTTTTTT.

Concerning this clone itself: Relative to the germline gene, one junction end is altered; a read error may explain this. The CDR3, as DNA: TGTGCTAGCAGCTCTGGCCCAGTGGGAGGGGGTACGCAGTATTTT. Residues: CASSSGPVGGGTQYF. This sequence joins TRBV7-7 and TRBJ2-3, with D tentatively TRBD2 (7 bases). Germline V CDR1 and CDR2: SSHAT, FNYEAQ (reference sequence). The CDR3 contains 15 residues.

The rearrangement uses TRBV11-2 and TRBJ1-6; TRBD1 aligns across 8 bases. CDR1 and CDR2 (germline): SGHAT, FQNNGV. The junction had 11 bases not matched to a gene; V was cut back by 5 bases and J by 14 bases. CDR3 size: 14 residues. The chain's CDR3 is CASSTRTGPGTLHF. The CDR3 nucleotides read TGTGCCAGCAGCACCCGGACAGGGCCGGGCACCCTCCACTTT.

J is TRBJ2-7 and V is TRBV27; unclear D gene. Per germline, CDR1 MNHEY and CDR2 SMNVEV (reference sequence). CDR3 size: 11 residues. V lost 6 bases and J 3 bases, leaving 6 bases between the germline ends. Written as DNA, the CDR3 is TGTGCCAGCAGATCCCTCTACGAGCAGTACTTC. Its protein product is CASRSLYEQYF.

This rearrangement joins TRBV5-5 to TRBJ2-7, with 10 bases aligning to TRBD2. With V trimmed by 3 bases and J by 2 bases, 5 bases remained unmatched. The CDR3 runs 15 residues. Germline V gives CDR1 SGHKS, CDR2 YYEKEE (reference sequence). CDR3 DNA: TGTGCCAGCAGCTCAGGACTAGCGGCAACCTACGAGCAGTACTTC. As protein: CASSSGLAATYEQYF.

This clone has just one count. The CDR3 DNA reads TGCGCCAGCAGCCAAGATGGGACAGGGGGGCAGCCCCAGCATTTT. Translating gives CASSQDGTGGQPQHF. The chain couples TRBV4-1 to TRBJ1-5; 11 bases align to TRBD1. Germline V gene data show CDR1 as MGHRA and CDR2 as YSYEKL. After removal of 0 bases from V and 7 bases from J, the junction contained 2 bases not matched to a gene. The CDR3 contains 15 residues.

The CDR3: CAISGQQGPGTEAFF. DNA of the CDR3: TGTGCCATCAGTGGACAACAGGGACCGGGCACTGAAGCTTTCTTT. V is TRBV10-3 and J is TRBJ1-1; D is possibly TRBD1 (6 bases). Trimming pared 4 bases from V and 4 bases from J, leaving 16 bases between. CDR1 and CDR2 from the germline V gene are ENHRY and SYGVKD. CDR3 length: 15 residues.